This T cell receptor (beta chain) was captured in a study of cytomegalovirus exposure and HLA in healthy donors. Libraries were prepared by immunoSEQ multiplex PCR; TCRdb keeps only in-frame clonotypes and omits some of them. The sample shows roughly 260,000 clones, roughly 89% of them seen only once. Trimming pared 3 bases from V and 4 bases from J, leaving 13 bases between. Germline V gene lookup returns CDR1 SNHLY and CDR2 FYNNEI. This CDR3 has 14 residues. This receptor was obtained from a young man in good health and CMV-seronegative. The sequencing input was PBMCs. J is TRBJ2-7 and V is TRBV2; D is unresolved. CDR3 nucleotides: TGTGCCAGCAGTGATGATTTGCAGGCTTACGAGCAGTACTTC. This translates into CASSDDLQAYEQYF.